The rows below give T cell receptor beta chains drawn from one sample of a study of CD8+CD57+ T cells in acquired aplastic anemia. TCRdb reprocessed the reads with MiXCR, giving one entry per CDR3 protein. Of 210,000 or so distinct CDR3 sequences in the sample, roughly 50% were seen once. Input material: sorted CD4+, CD8+, or CD8+CD57+ T cells (not recorded which) from PBMCs. All receptors derive from a human donor with aplastic anemia. Each CDR3 is given with its conserved first and last residue. The D gene is left open where the match is weak. A clone size is listed for some rows: how often the clone was seen (once, few, many), or a class if it is expanded.

D gene	clone size	V gene	J gene	CDR3 length	CDR3 DNA	CDR3 protein
.	many	TRBV5-1	TRBJ2-7	14	TGCGCCAGCAGCATTCAAGACGGACCCTACGAGCAGTACTTC	CASSIQDGPYEQYF
.	many	TRBV19	TRBJ1-2	12	TGTGCCACCCTTTTATCGAACTATGGCTACACCTTC	CATLLSNYGYTF
.	many	TRBV3-1	TRBJ2-5	15	TGTGCCAGCAGCCACTTTGGGAGCCGGACGGAGACCCAGTACTTC	CASSHFGSRTETQYF
.	.	TRBV20-1	TRBJ1-1	14	TGCAGTGCTTCAGGGTGGACAATGAACACTGAAGCTTTCTTT	CSASGWTMNTEAFF
.	many	TRBV27	TRBJ2-7	13	TGTGCCAGCAGAACAGTTTCAACCTACGAGCAGTACTTC	CASRTVSTYEQYF
.	many	TRBV9	TRBJ2-1	14	TGTGCCAGCAGCCCTTCAGGTGCTTACAATGAGCAGTTCTTC	CASSPSGAYNEQFF
.	many	TRBV29-1	TRBJ1-3	12	TGCAGCGTTTTAGAGCCGAGGAGCACCATATATTTT	CSVLEPRSTIYF
.	.	TRBV5-1	TRBJ2-7	12	TGCGCCAGCAGCGCCGACTTCTACGAGCAGTACTTC	CASSADFYEQYF
TRBD1	.	TRBV19	TRBJ2-7	15	TGTGCCTGGAGTGTACCCCGGACAGGCAAATACGAGCAGTACTTC	CAWSVPRTGKYEQYF
TRBD1	many	TRBV6-5	TRBJ1-6	14	TGTGCCAGCAGGATAGACAGGGGAAATTCACCCCTCCACTTT	CASRIDRGNSPLHF
TRBD1	many	TRBV5-8	TRBJ1-6	16	TGTGCCAGCAGCTTGTTGGGACAGTCCTCTAATTCACCCCTCCACTTT	CASSLLGQSSNSPLHF
TRBD2	.	TRBV2	TRBJ2-5	17	TGTGCCAGCAGCCCCCCGACGGCCGGTACGGCGGGGGAGACCCAGCACTTC	CASSPPTAGTAGETQHF
TRBD2	.	TRBV7-2	TRBJ2-3	15	TGTGCCAGCAGCTTTGCGACTAGCGGGGGGAGTACGCAGTATTTT	CASSFATSGGSTQYF
.	many	TRBV10-2	TRBJ1-5	16	TGCGCCAGCAGTGAGTCGAGGGGGGCGAGAAATCAGCCCCAGCATTTT	CASSESRGARNQPQHF
.	.	TRBV5-1	TRBJ1-1	13	TGCGCCAGCAGCTTGAGGTTGGGCACTGAAGCTTTCTTT	CASSLRLGTEAFF
.	.	TRBV24-1	TRBJ2-3	14	TGTGCCACCAGTGAGTACAGTCTAAAGGATACGCAGTATTTT	CATSEYSLKDTQYF
.	.	TRBV5-6	TRBJ1-6	15	TGTGCCAGCAGCAATCGGGGGATAAGGGTCTCACCCCTCCACTTT	CASSNRGIRVSPLHF